One sample yielded the 21 T cell receptor beta chains listed below, sequenced in a study of robustness of blood B and T cell sequencing. cDNA synthesis used template switching with a 5' universal priming oligo. Each cDNA molecule was tagged by a 12-nucleotide random UMI. TCRdb used MiXCR to reprocess the PCR reads, holding one entry per CDR3 protein. This table has some 1,600 distinct CDR3 sequences, over 50% appearing once. mRNA, not genomic DNA, served as the source for TCR beta repertoires. Material: peripheral blood. These receptors originate from a human donor in good health.

This clonotype counts as large. The chain carries TRBV10-3 and TRBJ1-1; D gene unclear. V lost 11 bases to trimming and J lost 1 base, with 14 bases between them. CDR3 length equals 13 residues. Germline V CDR1 and CDR2: ENHRY, SYGVKD. The chain's CDR3 is CAAGRGKNTEAFF. The CDR3 nucleotides are TGTGCCGCTGGTCGGGGAAAGAACACTGAAGCTTTCTTT.

In its sample, this clonotype was seen once. The chain is built from TRBV7-3 and TRBJ1-5, with 9 bases identical to TRBD1. Germline CDR1 reads SGHTA; CDR2 reads FQGTGA. CDR3 length equals 17 residues. Trimming at V came to 5 bases and at J to 3 bases, leaving 11 bases not matched to a gene. CDR3 DNA sequence: TGTGCCAGCAGCCTAAGGACAGGGGCGACAACCAATCAGCCCCAGCATTTT. Translating gives CASSLRTGATTNQPQHF.

The chain joins TRBV6-1 to TRBJ1-1, with a tentative D call TRBD1 (6 bases). This CDR3 contains 14 residues. Trimming pared 3 bases from V and 5 bases from J, leaving 13 bases between. In germline, CDR1 is MNHNS, CDR2 SASEGT. The CDR3 DNA is TGTGCCAGCAGTGAGAGGCGGGGGACAACTGAAGCTTTCTTT. As protein: CASSERRGTTEAFF.

The chain couples TRBV24-1 to TRBJ2-7, with D unresolved. Germline V lookup: CDR1 KGHDR, CDR2 SFDVKD. This CDR3 region has 15 residues. The V gene lost 4 bases and the J gene lost 3 bases, with 15 bases spanning the gap. The CDR3 DNA reads as TGTGCCACCAGTGACCCGGACCCCTGGGGCTACGAGCAGTACTTC. Amino acids: CATSDPDPWGYEQYF.

This clonotype was counted only a few times. The J gene is TRBJ1-2, the V gene TRBV20-1; 10 bases align to TRBD1. CDR3 length equals 15 residues. Per the germline V gene, CDR1 is DFQATT and CDR2 is SNEGSKA (reference sequence). The trim removed 5 bases at V and 6 bases at J, leaving 12 bases unmatched. The CDR3 region has the DNA TGCAGTGCTTGGGGACAGGGGAAGGGAGCGGATGGCTACACCTTC. It translates to CSAWGQGKGADGYTF.

The chain uses TRBV29-1 and TRBJ2-6; no clear D. The CDR3 sequence is 16 residues long. CDR1 is SQVTM, CDR2 ANQGSEA, per germline. V was shortened by 1 base and J by 0 bases, with 10 bases between the two germline ends. The CDR3 reads CSVEGQISSGANVLTF. Here the CDR3 DNA reads TGCAGCGTTGAAGGCCAGATAAGCTCTGGGGCCAACGTCCTGACTTTC.

The chain recombines TRBV10-1 with TRBJ2-7; 7 nucleotides match TRBD1. Trimming removed 4 bases from V and 3 bases from J; junction bases left unmatched: 3. CDR1 and CDR2 (germline): WNHNN, SYGVQD (reference sequence). The CDR3 length is 13 residues. In nucleotides, the CDR3 is TGCGCCAGCAGTGGGGACAGAGTCTACGAGCAGTACTTC. It translates to CASSGDRVYEQYF.

A few counts support this clonotype. The V call is TRBV5-5, the J call TRBJ1-1; the D gene is possibly TRBD1 (5 bases). Germline loops: CDR1 SGHKS, CDR2 YYEKEE (reference sequence). The V end was cut by 4 bases, the J end by 5 bases, with 12 bases between. This CDR3 is built from 13 residues. This CDR3 reads CASSPDSWTEAFF. CDR3 DNA sequence: TGTGCCAGCAGCCCAGACAGTTGGACTGAAGCTTTCTTT.

The rearrangement uses TRBV27 and TRBJ1-4; 7 bases line up with TRBD1. V shed 5 bases, J shed 0 bases, and the junction held 3 bases outside the gene matches. The CDR3 is 15 amino acids. Germline V gene lookup returns CDR1 MNHEY and CDR2 SMNVEV (reference sequence). CDR3 residues: CASSPGTATNEKLFF. Here the CDR3 DNA reads TGTGCCAGCAGTCCCGGGACAGCAACTAATGAAAAACTGTTTTTT.

This clonotype is deemed large. The gene calls are TRBV30 and TRBJ1-6; no clear D gene. Germline values: CDR1 GTSNPN, CDR2 SVGIG (reference sequence). The CDR3 is 17 residues long. V was pared by 6 bases and J by 7 bases, with 25 bases between. The CDR3, as DNA: TGTGCCTGTCCAGCTTTGGGGATCCCTACGGAGAATTCACCCCTCCACTTT. This codes for CACPALGIPTENSPLHF.

The V and J genes are TRBV7-3 and TRBJ2-1, with D hard to call. V was clipped by 0 bases and J by 6 bases, with 6 bases between them. Germline CDR1 reads SGHTA; CDR2 reads FQGTGA. The CDR3 totals 13 residues. The CDR3 nucleotides read TGTGCCAGCAGCTTAACGAGTAGCAATGAGCAGTTCTTC. It translates to CASSLTSSNEQFF.

The chain joins TRBV5-6 to TRBJ2-1; no definite D call. The germline gives CDR1 SGHDT, CDR2 YYEEEE. The CDR3 length is 14 residues. V was clipped by 0 bases and J by 8 bases, with 12 bases between them. The CDR3 loop reads CASSLDPLGHEQFF. CDR3 in DNA: TGTGCCAGCAGCTTGGACCCCCTAGGCCATGAGCAGTTCTTC.

In this sample, this clonotype turned up once. V and J are TRBV15 and TRBJ1-6; TRBD1 might be the D (6 bases). Germline CDR1 reads LNHNV; CDR2 reads YYDKDF (reference sequence). V was trimmed by 5 bases and J by 6 bases, leaving 17 bases between them. The CDR3 runs to 16 residues. The CDR3 bases are TGTGCCACCAGCCCGGACAGCCTCTATACTAATTCACCCCTCCACTTT. It codes for CATSPDSLYTNSPLHF.

This chain connects TRBV18 to TRBJ2-3; D is uncertain. Deletions cut 5 bases from V and 4 bases from J, with 13 bases between. Germline values: CDR1 KGHSH, CDR2 LQKENI. This CDR3 has 14 residues. The CDR3 spells CASSSRAASDTQYF. CDR3 coding DNA: TGTGCCAGCTCATCCCGGGCCGCTTCAGATACGCAGTATTTT. Using reference TRBV18 and TRBJ2-3 for the parts outside the CDR3, the full variable domain is NAGVMQNPRHLVRRRGQEARLRCSPMKGHSHVYWYRQLPEEGLKFMVYLQKENIIDESGMPKERFSAEFPKEGPSILRIQQVVRGDSAAYFCASSSRAASDTQYFGPGTRLTVL.

Note on this clonotype: At one end the junction does not follow the germline gene, possibly because of a read error. This chain uses TRBV29-1 with TRBJ1-1, with TRBD1 matching 7 bases. The germline V gene encodes CDR1 SQVTM and CDR2 ANQGSEA. This CDR3 has 11 residues. CDR3 DNA sequence: TGCAGAGTTGTAACAGGGGAGCGAGCTTTCTTT. It specifies CRVVTGERAFF.

The J gene is TRBJ2-7, the V gene TRBV6-2 or TRBV6-3; unclear D gene. Trimming pared 2 bases from V and 3 bases from J, leaving 8 bases between. In germline, CDR1 is MNHEY, CDR2 SVGEGT. This CDR3 has 13 amino acids. The CDR3 here is CASSYGFGYEQYF. The CDR3 region has the DNA TGTGCCAGCAGTTACGGGTTCGGCTACGAGCAGTACTTC.

The chain has TRBV29-1 and TRBJ1-1; D remains unclear. Trimming took off 2 bases at V and 0 bases at J, with 7 bases between the two ends. CDR1 SQVTM and CDR2 ANQGSEA come from the germline V gene. The CDR3 totals 13 residues. This CDR3 is CSVEQKLNTEAFF. CDR3 in DNA: TGCAGCGTTGAACAGAAACTGAACACTGAAGCTTTCTTT.

This clonotype occurred a few times. The chain is built from TRBV5-6 and TRBJ2-1, with TRBD2 as a possible D gene (5 bases). Trimming cost V 4 bases and J 5 bases, with 22 bases left between them. Germline CDR1 is SGHDT and CDR2 is YYEEEE. The CDR3 is made up of 17 amino acids. CDR3 bases: TGTGCCAGCAGCCCTACCGAGGGCCCTCACCCTAACAATGAGCAGTTCTTC. This gives the protein CASSPTEGPHPNNEQFF.

The CDR3 DNA reads as TGTGCCATCAGTGGAGCGACAGGGGGGACCATATATTTT. Amino acid sequence: CAISGATGGTIYF. The chain employs TRBV10-3 and TRBJ1-3; 9 positions agree with TRBD1. The V segment lost 4 bases and the J segment 10 bases; nucleotides outside the gene matches: 5. Germline CDR1 ENHRY, CDR2 SYGVKD. The CDR3 runs to 13 residues.

The chain carries TRBV24-1 and TRBJ1-2; no definite D call. Germline V gene data show CDR1 as KGHDR and CDR2 as SFDVKD. The length of the CDR3 is 14 residues. V shed 1 base and J shed 2 bases, with 7 bases lying between them. The CDR3 here is CATSDLGANYGYTF. Here the CDR3 DNA reads TGTGCCACCAGTGATTTAGGTGCCAACTATGGCTACACCTTC.

The rearrangement joins TRBV27 to TRBJ2-7, with TRBD2 identical over 7 bases. The trim removed 2 bases at V and 2 bases at J, leaving 3 bases unmatched. Germline V gene sequence: CDR1 MNHEY, CDR2 SMNVEV (reference sequence). The CDR3 loop spans 14 amino acids. This CDR3 reads CASSLKAGAYEQYF. The CDR3 DNA reads TGTGCCAGCAGTTTAAAGGCGGGGGCCTACGAGCAGTACTTC.